This TCR beta chain was identified in a study of post-analysis software for immune sequencing data. Notes on the study in general: With TRBV5-6, TRBV5-1 and TRBV20-1 included, about five TRBV segments were more frequent in patients than in controls.

Germline V lookup: CDR1 SGHTA, CDR2 FQGNSA. CDR3 length: 14 amino acids. V was clipped by 5 bases and J by 6 bases, with 14 bases between them. Comments on this clonotype: The antigen is unknown.

Researchers reported that TCR beta cDNA libraries carried unique molecular identifiers. TCRdb processed the PCR reads anew with MiXCR; each CDR3 protein has one entry. The sample includes 750,000 to 950,000 distinct CDR3 sequences, approximately 50% of them seen just once. The rearrangement uses TRBV7-2 and TRBJ2-1, with D perhaps matching TRBD1 (5 bases). The clonotype originates from a girl aged 10-17 years with multiple sclerosis. Sequencing input: blood. CDR3 region: CASSVVWGPNEQFF. The CDR3 DNA is TGTGCCAGCAGCGTAGTTTGGGGCCCCAATGAGCAGTTCTTC.